One sample yielded the 11 T cell receptor beta chains listed below, sequenced in a study of blood T cell repertoires in COVID-19. Method: immunoSEQ multiplex PCR; TCRdb's copy keeps in-frame clones and lacks some. The table lists a few hundred thousand clones, 65% to 90% of them singletons, with approximately 2.4% in the top ten. The specimen was peripheral blood. Receptors originate from a woman between 65 and 79 years old with COVID-19, enrolled during active disease.

The chain recombines TRBV4-3 with TRBJ2-2, with a weak D call TRBD2 (6 bases). Germline assignment: CDR1 LGHNA and CDR2 YSLEER. The CDR3 covers 16 residues. Trimming shortened V by 0 bases and J by 3 bases, and 11 bases separated the two germline ends. DNA of the CDR3: TGCGCCAGCAGCCAAGATAAAGGAGGGGACACCGGGGAGCTGTTTTTT. Its protein is CASSQDKGGDTGELFF.

The chain employs TRBV9 and TRBJ2-4; 10 nucleotides match TRBD1. This CDR3 has 17 amino acids. In germline, CDR1 is SGDLS, CDR2 YYNGEE. V trimming: 2 bases; J trimming: 1 base; junction bases outside the gene matches: 6. Written as DNA, the CDR3 is TGTGCCAGCAGCGTGCACCGGGACAGGGGTGCCAAAAACATTCAGTACTTC. It is translated as CASSVHRDRGAKNIQYF.

This chain links TRBV5-1 with TRBJ1-3; 7 nucleotides line up with TRBD1. This CDR3 comprises 14 residues. The junction had 5 bases not matched to a gene; V was cut back by 4 bases and J by 4 bases. Per the germline V gene, CDR1 is SGHRS and CDR2 is YFSETQ. The CDR3 sequence: CASSVGQMGNTIYF. The DNA for the CDR3 is TGCGCCAGCAGCGTGGGACAGATGGGAAACACCATATATTTT.

The rearrangement links TRBV7-2 to TRBJ1-2; TRBD1 aligns across 8 bases. CDR3 length equals 16 residues. V shed 2 bases, J shed 2 bases, and the junction held 7 bases outside the gene matches. Per germline, CDR1 SGHTA and CDR2 FQGNSA. CDR3 DNA: TGTGCCAGCAGCTTAAGGGGGACAGGTGACAACTATGGCTACACCTTC. Its protein is CASSLRGTGDNYGYTF.

The sample holds a few counts of this clone. The germline gene is not matched at one end of the junction; a read error may be the cause. Distinct nucleotide sequences in the sample also encode this CDR3. The chain has TRBV7-9 and TRBJ2-7; 9 nucleotides match TRBD2. Germline CDR1 is SEHNR and CDR2 is FQNEAQ (reference sequence). CDR3 length: 15 amino acids. The CDR3 DNA follows: TGTGCCAGCAGCCTAGCGGGGCGGAGCTCCTACGAGCAGTACTTC. Encoded protein: CASSLAGRSSYEQYF.

The chain has TRBV5-1 and TRBJ2-7, with D tentatively TRBD2 (5 bases). The CDR3 contains 15 residues. V was cut by 0 bases and J by 1 base, with 11 bases left in between. Germline values: CDR1 SGHRS, CDR2 YFSETQ. CDR3 DNA: TGCGCCAGCAGCTTGGGTGAGGGCGGATCCTACGAGCAGTACTTC. Translation: CASSLGEGGSYEQYF. The whole variable domain, filled in from reference TRBV5-1 and TRBJ2-7, reads KAGVTQTPRYLIKTRGQQVTLSCSPISGHRSVSWYQQTPGQGLQFLFEYFSETQRNKGNFPGRFSGRQFSNSRSEMNVSTLELGDSALYLCASSLGEGGSYEQYFGPGTRLTVT.

The rearrangement uses TRBV13 and TRBJ2-7; D call uncertain. With 3 bases removed from V and 6 bases from J, the gap between germline ends came to 18 bases. The CDR3 spans 15 residues. Germline CDR1 reads PRHDT; CDR2 reads FYEKMQ (reference sequence). The CDR3 coding sequence is TGTGCCAGCAGCTTCTACTTGCTGATGGAGAGCGAGCAGTACTTC. It is translated as CASSFYLLMESEQYF.

The rearrangement uses TRBV6-5 and TRBJ1-2; D not resolved. The CDR3 has 12 residues. Germline CDR1 and CDR2: MNHEY and SVGAGI. V lost 6 bases to trimming and J lost 8 bases, with 13 bases between them. For the CDR3, the DNA is TGTGCCAGCAGCCGCTCCCGGGAAGGCTACACCTTC. This translates into CASSRSREGYTF.

The chain combines TRBV6-1 with TRBJ1-2, with 8 bases fitting TRBD1. The CDR3 is 15 amino acids. Germline CDR1 MNHNS, CDR2 SASEGT. V was clipped by 5 bases and J by 3 bases; unmatched bases: 8. The CDR3 nucleotides read TGTGCCAGCAGTCCCCGGACAGGGAGAGACTATGGCTACACCTTC. Translating gives CASSPRTGRDYGYTF.

This chain uses TRBV7-3 with TRBJ2-5; D gene uncertain. The V gene lost 1 base and the J gene lost 5 bases, with 11 bases spanning the gap. CDR3 length: 14 amino acids. Germline values: CDR1 SGHTA, CDR2 FQGTGA. The DNA of the CDR3 is TGTGCCAGCAGCTTAAGTCGAGCCGGGGAGACCCAGTACTTC. This encodes CASSLSRAGETQYF.

To note about this clone: Other DNA sequences in the sample encode the same CDR3. This chain uses TRBV3-1 (or the pseudogene TRBV3-2) with TRBJ1-5; 9 bases line up with TRBD1. CDR1 is LGHDT and CDR2 is YNNKEL in the germline V gene (reference sequence). Trimming took 3 bases from V and 0 from J; bases not matched to a gene: 6. The CDR3 covers 17 residues. Written as DNA, the CDR3 is TGTGCCAGCAGCCAGGGACAGGGAAGGGGTAGCAATCAGCCCCAGCATTTT. Residues: CASSQGQGRGSNQPQHF.